These 10 T cell receptor beta chains came from one sample sequenced in a study of blood T cell repertoires in COVID-19. Clones were read by immunoSEQ multiplex PCR, and TCRdb kept only the in-frame ones, dropping some. The sample lists 250,000 or so clones, about 85% occurring once. Sequencing input: peripheral blood. The source of these receptors is a man between 25 and 39 years old who had recovered from COVID-19.

A word on this clone: The same CDR3 can be traced to other DNA sequences in this sample. The rearrangement links TRBV5-1 to TRBJ1-1, with 8 bases aligning to TRBD1. CDR3 size: 14 residues. CDR1 and CDR2 from the germline V gene are SGHRS and YFSETQ. J lost 1 base, V lost 4 bases, and 3 bases had no gene match. The chain's CDR3 is CASSPGTGNTEAFF. CDR3 DNA sequence: TGCGCCAGCAGCCCCGGGACAGGGAACACTGAAGCTTTCTTT.

V gene TRBV5-4 combines with J gene TRBJ2-6, with D possibly TRBD1 on 5 matching bases. There are 19 residues in the CDR3. Trimming removed 0 bases from V and 0 bases from J, with 16 bases in between. The V gene's germline CDR1 is SGHNT and CDR2 YYREEE (reference sequence). CDR3 region: CASSLDRPLAVSGANVLTF. The CDR3 nucleotides are TGTGCCAGCAGCTTGGACAGGCCGCTTGCCGTCTCTGGGGCCAACGTCCTGACTTTC.

This chain connects TRBV27 to TRBJ2-1; TRBD1 agrees at 8 bases. The junction had 5 bases not matched to a gene; V was cut back by 5 bases and J by 5 bases. From germline, CDR1 is MNHEY and CDR2 SMNVEV (reference sequence). The CDR3 consists of 14 residues. The CDR3 reads CASSVWGQDNEQFF. The CDR3 bases are TGTGCCAGCAGTGTGTGGGGACAGGACAATGAGCAGTTCTTC.

The V and J genes are TRBV1 and TRBJ2-1; TRBD2, the D gene given by the table, was not confirmed from the DNA. TRBV1 is noted as a pseudogene. This CDR3 has 15 residues. This CDR3 is CTSSPRGNPYNEQFF. The CDR3 nucleotides are TGCACCAGCAGCCCGCGGGGGAACCCTTACAATGAGCAGTTCTTC.

The chain uses TRBV28 and TRBJ1-6; D is perhaps TRBD1 (5 bases). V was clipped by 2 bases and J by 7 bases, with 9 bases between them. Germline V gene sequence: CDR1 MDHEN, CDR2 SYDVKM. The CDR3 runs to 14 residues. CDR3 sequence reads: CASSLGGINSPLHF. The CDR3 DNA reads as TGTGCCAGCAGTTTAGGGGGGATAAATTCACCCCTCCACTTT. Combining the CDR3 with reference TRBV28 and TRBJ1-6 gives the whole variable domain DVKVTQSSRYLVKRTGEKVFLECVQDMDHENMFWYRQDPGLGLRLIYFSYDVKMKEKGDIPEGYSVSREKKERFSLILESASTNQTSMYLCASSLGGINSPLHFGNGTRLTVT.

This chain joins TRBV6-5 and TRBJ2-2, with 8 bases that match TRBD1. This CDR3 is built from 14 residues. Unmatched junction bases numbered 6, after V lost 11 bases and J lost 1 base. Germline CDR1 is MNHEY and CDR2 is SVGAGI. CDR3: CAVRQGRNTGELFF. CDR3 nucleotides: TGTGCCGTCCGACAGGGGCGGAACACCGGGGAGCTGTTTTTT.

This rearrangement joins TRBV5-1 to TRBJ2-5; TRBD2 aligns across 13 bases. The CDR3 spans 14 residues. Germline V lookup: CDR1 SGHRS, CDR2 YFSETQ. After removal of 3 bases from V and 11 bases from J, the junction contained 7 bases not matched to a gene. This CDR3 reads CASSSGLAGASQYF. Here the CDR3 DNA reads TGCGCCAGCAGCTCCGGACTAGCGGGGGCTTCACAGTACTTC.

The V call is TRBV5-1, the J call TRBJ2-5; 8 bases line up with TRBD1. From germline, CDR1 is SGHRS and CDR2 YFSETQ. V shed 4 bases and J 4 bases; nucleotides not matched to a gene: 6. CDR3 length: 14 residues. CDR3 nucleotides: TGCGCCAGCAGCCCCGACAGGGGAGGAGAGACCCAGTACTTC. Its protein product is CASSPDRGGETQYF.

J is TRBJ2-1 and V is TRBV28; no clear D. Germline CDR1 reads MDHEN; CDR2 reads SYDVKM. Between the trimmed V and J ends, which lost 3 bases and 7 bases, there was a span of 4 bases. The CDR3 has 11 amino acids. The CDR3 sequence: CASSFRNEQFF. In DNA form, the CDR3 reads TGTGCCAGCAGTTTCAGAAATGAGCAGTTCTTC.

The CDR3 region is CASSPYDRAVGQPQHF. Here the CDR3 DNA reads TGTGCCAGCAGCCCATACGACAGGGCCGTCGGTCAGCCCCAGCATTTT. The rearrangement uses TRBV7-6 and TRBJ1-5; TRBD1 aligns across 7 bases. The CDR3 is 16 residues long. Germline CDR1 reads SGHVS; CDR2 reads FNYEAQ. The J segment lost 6 bases and the V segment lost 5 bases, leaving 13 bases of the junction unmatched.